The 30 T cell receptor beta chains reported below all come from one sample, sequenced in a study of T-cell reconstitution after alpha-beta-depleted transplantation in children. Unique molecular identifiers were built into the TCRbeta library. MiXCR, run by TCRdb on the PCR reads, gives a single entry per CDR3 protein. This table holds around 300,000 distinct CDR3 sequences, about a quarter found once. The sequences come from PBMCs, mostly from graft donor cells, collected 180 days after TCRalphabeta/CD19-depleted stem cell transplant. The receptors derive from a male patient younger than 18 who had a stem cell transplant for acute lymphoblastic leukemia, so the T cells may come from the graft donor.

The chain couples TRBV6-1 to TRBJ1-2; D is perhaps TRBD1 (5 bases). The V gene lost 6 bases and the J gene lost 4 bases, with 21 bases spanning the gap. This CDR3 contains 16 residues. CDR1 and CDR2 (germline): MNHNS, SASEGT. For the CDR3, the DNA is TGTGCCAGCAGCCGCCACCGGGGCGTGAGCGGCTATGGCTACACCTTC. It specifies CASSRHRGVSGYGYTF.

The chain combines TRBV20-1 with TRBJ2-1; the match to TRBD2 covers 16 bases. This CDR3 has 17 residues. J lost 5 bases, V lost 3 bases, and 7 bases had no gene match. Germline CDR1 is DFQATT and CDR2 is SNEGSKA (reference sequence). CDR3 sequence (DNA): TGCAGTGCTAGCGGGACTAGCGGGAGGGCCCACGACAATGAGCAGTTCTTC. Protein product: CSASGTSGRAHDNEQFF.

The rearrangement joins TRBV4-1 to TRBJ2-1, with TRBD2 matching 7 bases. The germline V gene encodes CDR1 MGHRA and CDR2 YSYEKL. CDR3 length: 19 amino acids. V lost 1 base, J lost 0 bases, and 12 bases stayed unmatched. The CDR3 is CASSQASGTYPSSYNEQFF. In DNA form, the CDR3 reads TGCGCCAGCAGCCAAGCTAGCGGAACTTACCCGAGCTCCTACAATGAGCAGTTCTTC.

The genes are TRBV9 and TRBJ2-5; TRBD1 or TRBD2 may be the D gene (5 bases each). Trimming cost V 0 bases and J 0 bases, with 9 bases left between them. The CDR3 loop spans 15 amino acids. CDR1 and CDR2 from the germline V gene are SGDLS and YYNGEE. The CDR3 loop reads CASSVGGVYQETQYF. DNA for the CDR3: TGTGCCAGCAGCGTAGGAGGGGTTTACCAAGAGACCCAGTACTTC.

This clonotype occurred many times. This chain joins TRBV20-1 and TRBJ2-3, with 10 bases lining up with TRBD1. V lost 6 bases to trimming and J lost 4 bases; unmatched junction nucleotides: 10. In germline, CDR1 is DFQATT, CDR2 SNEGSKA (reference sequence). The CDR3 is made up of 15 amino acids. As DNA, the CDR3 is TGCAGTGCAGACCAGACAGGGGGCGACGCAGATACGCAGTATTTT. Translating gives CSADQTGGDADTQYF.

This clonotype came up a few times. The chain is built from TRBV5-1 and TRBJ2-3, with 7 bases that match TRBD2. CDR1 and CDR2 from the germline V gene are SGHRS and YFSETQ. V was clipped by 5 bases and J by 1 base; unmatched bases: 7. The CDR3 covers 15 residues. This chain's CDR3 is CASRRGSLGTDTQYF. CDR3 DNA sequence: TGCGCCAGCAGACGCGGGAGCCTGGGCACAGATACGCAGTATTTT. Combining the CDR3 with reference TRBV5-1 and TRBJ2-3 gives the whole variable domain KAGVTQTPRYLIKTRGQQVTLSCSPISGHRSVSWYQQTPGQGLQFLFEYFSETQRNKGNFPGRFSGRQFSNSRSEMNVSTLELGDSALYLCASRRGSLGTDTQYFGPGTRLTVL.

This clonotype has only a few counts. The V gene is TRBV5-1, the J gene TRBJ1-5; D not resolved. The V gene lost 4 bases and the J gene lost 7 bases, with 15 bases spanning the gap. The CDR3 covers 14 residues. In germline, CDR1 is SGHRS, CDR2 YFSETQ. The CDR3 nucleotides are TGCGCCAGCAGCCTGGACTTTGAGAACCAGCCCCAGCATTTT. Amino acids: CASSLDFENQPQHF.

This clonotype was seen a handful of times. This rearrangement joins TRBV6-2 or TRBV6-3 to TRBJ2-1; 9 bases match TRBD2. V was clipped by 4 bases and J by 5 bases; unmatched bases: 6. The CDR3 has 15 amino acids. Germline V gene lookup returns CDR1 MNHEY and CDR2 SVGEGT. The CDR3 spells CASSSSGRWDNEQFF. CDR3 DNA sequence: TGTGCCAGCAGTTCCAGCGGGAGGTGGGACAATGAGCAGTTCTTC.

The CDR3 sequence: CAISGGGARRKGSYGYTF. The CDR3 nucleotides read TGTGCCATCAGTGGAGGGGGGGCGCGGAGAAAGGGGAGCTATGGCTACACCTTC. The V gene is TRBV10-3, the J gene TRBJ1-2; D might be TRBD1 (6 bases). Germline loops: CDR1 ENHRY, CDR2 SYGVKD. Trimming shortened V by 4 bases and J by 4 bases, and 25 bases separated the two germline ends. CDR3 length: 18 residues.

This clonotype was counted a few times. The rearrangement uses TRBV6-1 and TRBJ2-1; D not certain. Germline values: CDR1 MNHNS, CDR2 SASEGT. The V and J ends lost 7 bases and 10 bases respectively, with 11 bases between them. The CDR3 sequence is 11 residues long. For the CDR3, the DNA is TGTGCCAGCACGTGGAACCGGGAGCAGTTCTTC. Protein: CASTWNREQFF.

The genes are TRBV11-2 and TRBJ2-6; TRBD1 aligns across 7 bases. Germline V gene lookup returns CDR1 SGHAT and CDR2 FQNNGV. The CDR3 contains 14 residues. Trimming cost V 6 bases and J 4 bases; bases outside gene matches: 3. CDR3 DNA: TGTGCCAGCAGACAGGGGCTCGGGGCCAACGTCCTGACTTTC. Protein sequence: CASRQGLGANVLTF.

V gene TRBV19 combines with J gene TRBJ1-1, with D tentatively TRBD1 (5 bases). Germline CDR1 is LNHDA and CDR2 is SQIVND (reference sequence). The V end was cut by 11 bases, the J end by 0 bases, with 13 bases between. The CDR3 totals 13 residues. As DNA, the CDR3 is TGTGCCGTCCATCAGGGTCTGAACACTGAAGCTTTCTTT. Residues: CAVHQGLNTEAFF.

This clonotype was seen a handful of times. V is TRBV6-4 and J is TRBJ2-7; tentatively, D is TRBD1 (5 bases). The germline V and J ends were trimmed by 8 bases and 6 bases, with 11 bases remaining between them. The CDR3 loop spans 11 amino acids. Germline V gene sequence: CDR1 MRHNA, CDR2 SNTAGT. The CDR3 region is CASQVQVEQYF. The CDR3 DNA is TGTGCCAGCCAGGTACAGGTCGAGCAGTACTTC.

The chain couples TRBV21-1 to TRBJ1-6; the listed D gene, TRBD1, was not tested against the DNA. TRBV21-1 is given as a pseudogene. The CDR3 runs to 18 residues. The chain's CDR3 is CASRPYRDPSFYNSPLHF. DNA of the CDR3: TGTGCCAGCAGGCCGTACCGGGACCCAAGCTTCTATAATTCACCCCTCCACTTT.

The CDR3 loop is CASMGQGLYEQYF. The CDR3 bases are TGCGCCAGCATGGGACAGGGGCTCTACGAGCAGTACTTC. This chain links TRBV5-1 with TRBJ2-7, with 10 bases matching TRBD1. CDR3 length: 13 amino acids. The trim removed 6 bases at V and 3 bases at J, leaving 3 bases unmatched. The germline V gene has CDR1 SGHRS and CDR2 YFSETQ. Drawing the rest from reference TRBV5-1 and TRBJ2-7, the complete variable domain is KAGVTQTPRYLIKTRGQQVTLSCSPISGHRSVSWYQQTPGQGLQFLFEYFSETQRNKGNFPGRFSGRQFSNSRSEMNVSTLELGDSALYLCASMGQGLYEQYFGPGTRLTVT.

The chain recombines TRBV27 with TRBJ1-1, with D possibly matching TRBD1 (5 bases). The CDR3 contains 14 residues. Trimming removed 3 bases from V and 5 bases from J, with 13 bases in between. Per the germline V gene, CDR1 is MNHEY and CDR2 is SMNVEV (reference sequence). The CDR3 protein is CASSFGHPGTEAFF. The CDR3 nucleotides are TGTGCCAGCAGTTTCGGACACCCGGGGACTGAAGCTTTCTTT.

V and J are TRBV14 and TRBJ2-1, with D tentatively TRBD1 (6 bases). CDR3 length: 12 residues. From germline, CDR1 is SGHDN and CDR2 FVKESK. Trimming cost V 6 bases and J 6 bases, with 9 bases left between them. CDR3 sequence: CASSKQGNEQFF. The CDR3 nucleotides are TGTGCCAGCAGTAAACAGGGCAATGAGCAGTTCTTC.

This clonotype was counted only a few times. The chain carries TRBV9 and TRBJ2-1; 7 bases align to TRBD2. The CDR3 contains 15 residues. Germline V gives CDR1 SGDLS, CDR2 YYNGEE. V was clipped by 2 bases and J by 7 bases; unmatched bases: 9. CDR3 sequence: CASSVSGIGRNEQFF. The DNA for the CDR3 is TGTGCCAGCAGCGTGAGCGGGATAGGTAGGAATGAGCAGTTCTTC.

About this clonotype: A junction end diverges from the germline sequence, so it may reflect a read error. V is TRBV2 and J is TRBJ2-3; 7 positions match TRBD1. The CDR3 runs to 11 residues. The germline V gene encodes CDR1 SNHLY and CDR2 FYNNEI. Here the CDR3 reads CASSLQGWPDF. The CDR3 nucleotides read TGTGCCAGCAGCCTACAGGGGTGGCCCGATTTT. Based on the CDR3 plus reference TRBV2 and TRBJ2-3, the full variable domain is EPEVTQTPSHQVTQMGQEVILRCVPISNHLYFYWYRQILGQKVEFLVSFYNNEISEKSEIFDDQFSVERPDGSNFTLKIRSTKLEDSAMYFCASSLQGWPDFGPGTRLTVL.

This clonotype was recorded only once. V and J are TRBV5-1 and TRBJ1-4; 8 bases line up with TRBD1. This CDR3 is built from 14 residues. J gave up 6 bases and V 0 bases, and 1 base lay outside the gene matches. Looked up from germline, CDR1 is SGHRS and CDR2 is YFSETQ. CDR3 protein: CASSLDRGDEKLFF. DNA for the CDR3: TGCGCCAGCAGCTTGGACAGGGGGGATGAAAAACTGTTTTTT.

This clonotype was recorded a few times. This rearrangement joins TRBV11-2 to TRBJ2-1, with 7 bases identical to TRBD2. Germline CDR1 SGHAT, CDR2 FQNNGV. The CDR3 covers 14 residues. V gave up 5 bases and J gave up 10 bases; unmatched junction bases: 11. In DNA, the CDR3 is TGTGCCAGCAGCCAATCGGCGGGAGTGCAGGAGCAGTTCTTC. Amino acid sequence: CASSQSAGVQEQFF.

This clonotype has more than one count but fewer than ten. The gene calls are TRBV10-3 and TRBJ1-1, with TRBD1 identical over 10 bases. Germline lookup yields CDR1 ENHRY and CDR2 SYGVKD. V gave up 10 bases and J gave up 2 bases; unmatched junction bases: 4. This CDR3 is 13 amino acids long. DNA for the CDR3: TGTGCCACCGAGACAGGGGGCAACACTGAAGCTTTCTTT. It encodes CATETGGNTEAFF.

This clonotype was counted a few times. The gene calls are TRBV10-3 and TRBJ2-7; D is tentatively TRBD1 or TRBD2 (5 bases each). Trimming cost V 5 bases and J 1 base, with 15 bases left between them. The CDR3 sequence is 15 residues long. Germline CDR1 is ENHRY and CDR2 is SYGVKD. CDR3 loop: CAISYSGPGSYEQYF. CDR3 DNA: TGTGCCATCAGTTACTCGGGGCCGGGTTCCTACGAGCAGTACTTC.

At least ten counts were recorded for this clonotype. The chain employs TRBV12-3 or TRBV12-4 and TRBJ2-1; the D is unclear. The CDR3 length is 14 residues. V was trimmed by 3 bases and J by 6 bases, leaving 12 bases between them. In DNA form, the CDR3 reads TGTGCCAGCAGTTTCGGACCGCTCGTCAATGAGCAGTTCTTC. This encodes CASSFGPLVNEQFF.

The genes are TRBV5-1 and TRBJ1-1; 8 bases are a match to TRBD1. Per the germline V gene, CDR1 is SGHRS and CDR2 is YFSETQ. The CDR3 spans 15 residues. With V trimmed by 5 bases and J by 0 bases, 6 bases remained unmatched. CDR3 bases: TGCGCCAGCAGGGTGGGGACAGGAATGAACACTGAAGCTTTCTTT. It codes for CASRVGTGMNTEAFF.

This chain connects TRBV15 to TRBJ2-5, with no clear D. The CDR3 has 15 residues. V was trimmed by 1 base and J by 1 base, leaving 10 bases between them. Per germline, CDR1 LNHNV and CDR2 YYDKDF (reference sequence). The CDR3 nucleotides read TGTGCCACCAGCAGAGCCCTCCAAACCCAAGAGACCCAGTACTTC. Translation gives CATSRALQTQETQYF.

This clonotype has just a few counts. This chain joins TRBV7-9 and TRBJ2-1, with 9 bases identical to TRBD2. From germline, CDR1 is SEHNR and CDR2 FQNEAQ (reference sequence). This CDR3 contains 14 residues. V lost 8 bases and J lost 5; bases outside the gene matches: 7. The CDR3 DNA is TGTGCCAGCGGGAGCGGGAGGTTACACAATGAGCAGTTCTTC. Translating gives CASGSGRLHNEQFF.

The gene calls are TRBV5-1 and TRBJ1-2; D is possibly TRBD1 (6 bases). CDR1 and CDR2 from the germline V gene are SGHRS and YFSETQ. This CDR3 has 15 amino acids. V lost 5 bases and J 2 bases, leaving 16 bases between the germline ends. The CDR3 DNA reads TGCGCCAGCAGGACTGGGACACCGAGAAACTATGGCTACACCTTC. Protein product: CASRTGTPRNYGYTF.

The chain has TRBV4-1 and TRBJ1-5; D is unresolved. The germline gives CDR1 MGHRA, CDR2 YSYEKL. V was trimmed by 5 bases and J by 6 bases, leaving 14 bases between them. The length of the CDR3 is 14 residues. The CDR3 sequence is CASSSVTRGQPQHF. The DNA of the CDR3 is TGCGCCAGCAGCTCCGTAACCAGAGGTCAGCCCCAGCATTTT.

This clonotype occurred a few times. The rearrangement links TRBV5-5 to TRBJ2-2, with D maybe TRBD2 (7 bases). The CDR3 sequence is 18 residues long. V dropped 0 bases and J dropped 6 bases, with 21 bases sitting between them. Germline CDR1 is SGHKS and CDR2 is YYEKEE (reference sequence). CDR3 sequence: CASSLGGPGTITAGELFF. The CDR3 bases are TGTGCCAGCAGCTTGGGGGGGCCCGGGACTATTACGGCCGGGGAGCTGTTTTTT. The variable domain in full, with the rest retrieved from reference TRBV5-5 and TRBJ2-2, is DAGVTQSPTHLIKTRGQQVTLRCSPISGHKSVSWYQQVLGQGPQFIFQYYEKEERGRGNFPDRFSARQFPNYSSELNVNALLLGDSALYLCASSLGGPGTITAGELFFGEGSRLTVL.